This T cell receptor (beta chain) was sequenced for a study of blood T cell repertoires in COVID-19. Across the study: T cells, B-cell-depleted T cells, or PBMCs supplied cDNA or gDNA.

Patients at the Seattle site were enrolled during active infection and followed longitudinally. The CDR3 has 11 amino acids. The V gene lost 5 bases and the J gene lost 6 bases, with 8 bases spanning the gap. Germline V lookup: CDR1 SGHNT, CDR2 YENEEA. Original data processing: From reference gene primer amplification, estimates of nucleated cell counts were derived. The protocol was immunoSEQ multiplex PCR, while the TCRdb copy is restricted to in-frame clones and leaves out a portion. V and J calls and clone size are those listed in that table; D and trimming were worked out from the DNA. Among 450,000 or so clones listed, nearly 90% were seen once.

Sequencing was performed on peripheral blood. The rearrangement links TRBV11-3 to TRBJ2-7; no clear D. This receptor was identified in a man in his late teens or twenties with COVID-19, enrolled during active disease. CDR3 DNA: TGTGCCAGCAGCGCTACTGGCGAGCAGTACTTC. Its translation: CASSATGEQYF.